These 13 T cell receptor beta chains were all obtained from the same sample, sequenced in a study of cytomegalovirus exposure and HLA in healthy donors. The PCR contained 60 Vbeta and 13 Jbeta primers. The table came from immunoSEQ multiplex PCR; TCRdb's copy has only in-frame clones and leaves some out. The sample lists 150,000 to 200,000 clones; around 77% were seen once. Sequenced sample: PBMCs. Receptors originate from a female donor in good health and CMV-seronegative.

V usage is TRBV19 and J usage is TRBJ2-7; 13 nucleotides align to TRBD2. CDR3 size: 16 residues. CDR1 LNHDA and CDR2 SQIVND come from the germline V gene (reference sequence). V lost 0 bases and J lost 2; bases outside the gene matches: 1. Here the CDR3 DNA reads TGTGCCAGTAGTATAGAGGGACTAGCGGGACCCTACGAGCAGTACTTC. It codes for CASSIEGLAGPYEQYF.

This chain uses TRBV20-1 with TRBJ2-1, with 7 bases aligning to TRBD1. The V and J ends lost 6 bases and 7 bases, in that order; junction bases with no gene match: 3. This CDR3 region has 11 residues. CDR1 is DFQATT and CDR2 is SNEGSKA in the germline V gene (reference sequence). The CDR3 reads CSAPRGNEQFF. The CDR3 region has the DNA TGCAGTGCCCCCAGGGGGAATGAGCAGTTCTTC.

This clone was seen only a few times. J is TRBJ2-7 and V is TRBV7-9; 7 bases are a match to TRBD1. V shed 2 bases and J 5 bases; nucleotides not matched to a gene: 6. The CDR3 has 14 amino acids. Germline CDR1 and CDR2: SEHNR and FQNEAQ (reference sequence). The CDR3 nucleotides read TGTGCCAGCAGCTTAAGACAGGGCACCGACGAGCAGTACTTC. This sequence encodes CASSLRQGTDEQYF.

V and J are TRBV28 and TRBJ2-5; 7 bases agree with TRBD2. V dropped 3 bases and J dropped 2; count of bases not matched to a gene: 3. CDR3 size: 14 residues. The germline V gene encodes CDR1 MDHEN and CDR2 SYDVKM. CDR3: CASSFGGVQETQYF. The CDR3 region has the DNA TGTGCCAGCAGTTTTGGGGGGGTTCAAGAGACCCAGTACTTC.

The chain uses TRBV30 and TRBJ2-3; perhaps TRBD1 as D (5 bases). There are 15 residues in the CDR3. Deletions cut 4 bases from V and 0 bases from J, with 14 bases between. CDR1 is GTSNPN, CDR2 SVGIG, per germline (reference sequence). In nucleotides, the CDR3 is TGTGCCTGGACCCCGCAGGGCTTAAGCACAGATACGCAGTATTTT. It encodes CAWTPQGLSTDTQYF.

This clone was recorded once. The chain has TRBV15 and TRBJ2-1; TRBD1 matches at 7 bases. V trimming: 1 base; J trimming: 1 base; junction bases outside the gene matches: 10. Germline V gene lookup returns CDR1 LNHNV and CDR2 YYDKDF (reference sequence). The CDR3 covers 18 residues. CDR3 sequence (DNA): TGTGCCACCAGCAGAGGGGTACCGGGACAGATATCCTACAATGAGCAGTTCTTC. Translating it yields CATSRGVPGQISYNEQFF. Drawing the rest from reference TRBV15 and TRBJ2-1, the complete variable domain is DAMVIQNPRYQVTQFGKPVTLSCSQTLNHNVMYWYQQKSSQAPKLLFHYYDKDFNNEADTPDNFQSRRPNTSFCFLDIRSPGLGDTAMYLCATSRGVPGQISYNEQFFGPGTRLTVL.

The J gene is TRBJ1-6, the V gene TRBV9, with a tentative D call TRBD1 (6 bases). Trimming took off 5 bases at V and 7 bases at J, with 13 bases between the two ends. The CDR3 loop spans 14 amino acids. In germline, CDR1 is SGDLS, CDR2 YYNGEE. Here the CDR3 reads CASRSGTQNSPLHF. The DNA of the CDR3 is TGTGCCAGCAGGTCCGGGACACAAAATTCACCCCTCCACTTT. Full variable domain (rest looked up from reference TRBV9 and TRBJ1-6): DSGVTQTPKHLITATGQRVTLRCSPRSGDLSVYWYQQSLDQGLQFLIQYYNGEERAKGNILERFSAQQFPDLHSELNLSSLELGDSALYFCASRSGTQNSPLHFGNGTRLTVT.

The CDR3 bases are TGTGCCTGGAGTCCTACCGGGGGGCCGTCCTACGAGCAGTACTTC. This codes for CAWSPTGGPSYEQYF. The chain joins TRBV30 to TRBJ2-5; D might be TRBD2 (7 bases). The DNA end is a closer match to TRBJ2-7, so the J assignment may be wrong. From germline, CDR1 is GTSNPN and CDR2 SVGIG (reference sequence). This CDR3 contains 15 residues.

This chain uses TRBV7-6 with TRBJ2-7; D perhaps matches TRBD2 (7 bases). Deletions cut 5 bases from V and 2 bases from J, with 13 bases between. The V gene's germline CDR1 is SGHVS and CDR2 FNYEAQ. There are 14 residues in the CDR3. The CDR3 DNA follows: TGTGCCAGCAGCCATAGGGAGGGGGCCTACGAGCAGTACTTC. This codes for CASSHREGAYEQYF.

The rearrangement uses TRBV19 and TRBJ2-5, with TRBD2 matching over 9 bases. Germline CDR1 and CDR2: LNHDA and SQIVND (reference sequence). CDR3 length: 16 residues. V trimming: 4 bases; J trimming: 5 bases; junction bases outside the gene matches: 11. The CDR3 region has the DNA TGTGCCAGTAGTACAGGGGCCAGCGGGGGGTTGGAGACCCAGTACTTC. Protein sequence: CASSTGASGGLETQYF.

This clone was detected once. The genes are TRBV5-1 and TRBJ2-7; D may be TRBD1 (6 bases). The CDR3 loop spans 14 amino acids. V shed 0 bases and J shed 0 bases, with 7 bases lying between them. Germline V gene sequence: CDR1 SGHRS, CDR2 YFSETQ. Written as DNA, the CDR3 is TGCGCCAGCAGCTTGGAAGGGGGCTCCTACGAGCAGTACTTC. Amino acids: CASSLEGGSYEQYF.

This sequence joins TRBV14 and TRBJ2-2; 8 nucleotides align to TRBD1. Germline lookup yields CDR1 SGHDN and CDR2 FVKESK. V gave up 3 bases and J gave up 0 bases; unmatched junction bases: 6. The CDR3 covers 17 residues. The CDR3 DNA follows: TGTGCCAGCAGCCACTTCCAGGGGGCTCCGAACACCGGGGAGCTGTTTTTT. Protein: CASSHFQGAPNTGELFF.

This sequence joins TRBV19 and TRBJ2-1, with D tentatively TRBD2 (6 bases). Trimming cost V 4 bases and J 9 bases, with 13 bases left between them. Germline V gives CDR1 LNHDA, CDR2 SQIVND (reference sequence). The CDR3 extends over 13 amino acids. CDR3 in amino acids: CASSKGLFTEQFF. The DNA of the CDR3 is TGTGCCAGTAGTAAGGGACTTTTTACTGAGCAGTTCTTC.